This T cell receptor beta chain was recovered during a study of blood T cells in healthy people across ages (dated by TCRdb to between 2014 and 2017). For the study in its entirety: In model experiments, template switching captured roughly one uniquely barcoded TCR beta cDNA molecule for every two T cells. To track age-related changes in TCR beta repertoire diversity, the study relied on deep sequencing normalized with unique cDNA molecular identifiers. The donors were divided into four age groups: young (average about 15 years), middle-aged (about 39), aged (around 59) and long-lived (about 79). For two donors (one aged 18 to 30 and one aged 80 or older), the study analyzed two additional independent replicas of 1 million unique cDNA reads from the same blood draw. Study-level results and caveats: Compared with the aged group, the long-lived group had more naive CD4+ T cells, fewer expanded clones and increased TCR diversity, a pattern suggesting age selection. There was a strong correlation between observed TCR beta diversity and the percentage of naive T cells measured by flow cytometry. Observed TCR beta diversity per million T cells fell roughly linearly with age, and a significant reduction was already apparent by age around 39. Because donor CMV infection status was unknown, age-related changes in expanded clonotypes were potentially confounded. Bulk unsorted PBMC profiling prevented conclusive comparison of naive and antigen-experienced compartments. Estimates of total diversity based on one million sequenced T cells were regarded as lower bounds and as underestimates.

Library construction relied on 5' RACE. Sequencing was carried out with an Illumina HiSeq 2500. A second PCR of roughly 7 to 11 cycles was performed with a sample-barcoded 5' primer and a J-beta primer mix. Each TCR beta cDNA molecule received a unique molecular identifier from a template-switch 5' adaptor carrying 12 random nucleotides. At least 2.5 million CDR3-containing paired-end reads were obtained from each sample. All of the RNA was converted into first-strand cDNA using the Mint cDNA synthesis kit, with a TRBC-specific oligonucleotide serving as the primer. Following uracil-DNA glycosylase treatment, a first 18-cycle PCR with universal primers M1SS and BC2_uni_R was performed on all cDNA. As for how the authors treated the data: Normalization of each sample was performed by random selection of 1 million high-quality reads, each carrying a distinct molecular identifier. Reads sharing molecular identifiers were discarded rather than binned into consensus sequences. CDR3 identification, clonotype clustering and error correction used MiTCR with a Q25 quality threshold and the strictest error-elimination algorithm. Lower-bound total TCR beta diversity was estimated with a nonparametric unseen species model using Euler transformation. The public reads were quality trimmed at Q25 with fastp and then assembled into clones with MiXCR by TCRdb, keeping productive beta chains. Rows matching on CDR3 protein sequence are summarized as one entry with the most common DNA and genes. It is TCRdb's table, rather than the study itself, that gives the V and J calls and clone size. This sample gives just under 550,000 distinct CDR3 sequences in total; approximately 25% of them show up just once. The ten largest make up less than 9% of the sample.

The CDR3 covers 20 residues, taking in both the cysteine and the phenylalanine. The sequence is cut down to CDR3 DNA, 60 bases in frame from base 1. CDR1 and CDR2, per the germline V gene, are LGHNA and YSLEER. V lost 6 bases and J lost 3 bases, and the count of bases not matched to a germline gene is 17. Donors were under 40 systemically healthy Caucasian individuals from Russia aged roughly 6 to 90 years. Each donor gave about 9.7 milliliters of peripheral blood, drawn into EDTA-treated Vacutainer tubes. PBMCs were isolated by Ficoll-Paque density-gradient centrifugation, with at least 6 million obtained per sample. Trizol reagent was used to extract total RNA from PBMCs, with at least 5 micrograms per sample. Naive CD45RAhigh/CD27high T cell percentages were measured by flow cytometry on a PBMC aliquot from every donor. This clonotype was counted a few times. Its cognate antigen has yet to be identified. No per-base quality is available; no much larger clone lies one base away.

Another study also made use of these data, one on T cells of mothers and their children. The second study, in turn, reports: The donors were nine systemically healthy Caucasian individuals, made up of three mothers and their six children. cDNA synthesis used all of the extracted RNA, with around 1.6 ug of RNA in each 15 ul reaction. In the second PCR, the M1S primer introduced both the sample barcodes and 2-4 random nucleotides. Over 8 million TCR beta CDR3 reads came from each mother, compared with approximately 3.1 million reads from each child. In both related and unrelated pairs, thymic selection shapes the output of TCR recombination in a similar way, with inherited differences having only a minor effect. Normalized repertoire overlap was always slightly but never significantly higher in related than unrelated mother-child pairs. With a sensitivity of approximately 100 clones per million clonotypes, no persistent microchimeric T cell clones were detected. To look for features that set related mother-child pairs apart from unrelated individuals, the researchers ran deep NGS to compare the TCR beta repertoires of mothers and children. Mothers averaged roughly 36 +/- 4 years of age and children averaged around 11 +/- 4 years. After adapters were ligated using NEBNext reagents, the libraries underwent 100+100 nt paired-end sequencing on an Illumina HiSeq 2000. To prevent cross-contamination, the mother and child libraries were prepared one month apart and sequenced in separate runs. Between about 500,000 and 2,300,000 distinct TCR beta clonotypes were identified per donor. Naive TCR beta clonotypes were estimated from low-frequency clonotypes matched to each donor's FACS-determined naive share, without sorting.

The chain is encoded by TRBV4-3 joined to TRBJ2-4; 13 junctional bases match TRBD2. The sample was blood. This receptor was taken from a boy aged 5-17 years in good health. The nucleotide sequence reads as follows: TGCGCCAGCAGTACCCGCCGGGGACTAGCGGGGCCCCTGGGCAAAAACATTCAGTACTTC. Translated, this is CASSTRRGLAGPLGKNIQYF.